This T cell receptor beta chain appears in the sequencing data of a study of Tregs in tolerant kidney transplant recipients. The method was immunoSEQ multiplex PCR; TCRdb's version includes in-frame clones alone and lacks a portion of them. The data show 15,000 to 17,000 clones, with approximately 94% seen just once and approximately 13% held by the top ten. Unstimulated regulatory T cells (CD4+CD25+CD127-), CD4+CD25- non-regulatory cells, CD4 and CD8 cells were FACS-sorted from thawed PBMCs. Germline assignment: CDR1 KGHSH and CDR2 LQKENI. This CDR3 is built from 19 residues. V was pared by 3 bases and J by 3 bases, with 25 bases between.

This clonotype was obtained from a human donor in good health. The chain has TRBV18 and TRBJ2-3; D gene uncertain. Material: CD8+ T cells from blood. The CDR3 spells CASSPRAILGPKGTDTQYF. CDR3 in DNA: TGTGCCAGCTCACCCCGAGCGATTTTGGGCCCGAAGGGAACAGATACGCAGTATTTT.